This passage covers 10 T cell receptor beta chains from one sample sequenced in a study of blood T cell repertoires in COVID-19. The assay was immunoSEQ multiplex PCR, and TCRdb's table has in-frame clones only and misses some. The sample lists approximately 440,000 clones, around 87% occurring once. What was sequenced was PBMCs or T cells enriched from blood (not recorded which). These receptors were collected from a woman under 30 who had recovered from COVID-19.

This sequence joins TRBV7-9 and TRBJ1-2, with no clear D. The CDR3 extends over 13 amino acids. Trimming took off 1 base at V and 6 bases at J, with 9 bases between the two ends. Germline V gene data show CDR1 as SEHNR and CDR2 as FQNEAQ (reference sequence). CDR3 loop: CASSLESGDGYTF. The CDR3 DNA reads as TGTGCCAGCAGCTTAGAGTCCGGGGATGGCTACACCTTC.

This chain joins TRBV19 and TRBJ1-2; tentative D call: TRBD1 (6 bases). Germline CDR1 and CDR2: LNHDA and SQIVND (reference sequence). Trimming removed 8 bases from V and 3 bases from J, with 25 bases in between. The CDR3 spans 17 residues. The DNA of the CDR3 is TGTGCCAGTGCCGAGAGGAACAGGGTACTAGCGGACTATGGCTACACCTTC. Translating gives CASAERNRVLADYGYTF.

This clone was seen a few times. This chain's CDR3 is CASSQGIQGHGDLTYEQYF. The CDR3 DNA follows: TGTGCCAGCAGCCAAGGCATACAGGGACATGGCGATCTCACCTACGAGCAGTACTTC. This chain joins TRBV14 and TRBJ2-7; maybe TRBD1 (6 bases). V was cut by 1 base and J by 2 bases, with 24 bases left in between. Germline V gene data show CDR1 as SGHDN and CDR2 as FVKESK. The CDR3 is 19 amino acids.

The V call is TRBV11-2, the J call TRBJ2-2; TRBD2 matches 13 bases. The CDR3 consists of 18 residues. Per the germline V gene, CDR1 is SGHAT and CDR2 is FQNNGV. V lost 5 bases, J lost 3 bases, and 9 bases stayed unmatched. CDR3 coding DNA: TGTGCCAGCAGCCCGGGACTAGCGGGGAAAAGTGACACCGGGGAGCTGTTTTTT. Translated: CASSPGLAGKSDTGELFF.

The chain is built from TRBV7-9 and TRBJ1-1, with TRBD1 identical over 8 bases. This CDR3 is 14 amino acids long. With V trimmed by 5 bases and J by 5 bases, 7 bases remained unmatched. CDR1 and CDR2 (germline): SEHNR, FQNEAQ (reference sequence). CDR3 bases: TGTGCCAGCAGCCGACCGACAGGGGAAACTGAAGCTTTCTTT. Protein product: CASSRPTGETEAFF.

The chain recombines TRBV4-2 with TRBJ1-4; 8 bases agree with TRBD1. The CDR3 has 15 amino acids. CDR1 LGHNA and CDR2 YNFKEQ come from the germline V gene. V lost 2 bases, J lost 3 bases, and 2 bases stayed unmatched. This chain's CDR3 is CASSQKDRANEKLFF. CDR3 DNA sequence: TGTGCCAGCAGCCAAAAGGACAGGGCTAATGAAAAACTGTTTTTT.

This clone appeared a few times. The rearrangement links TRBV7-9 to TRBJ2-7; 7 bases match TRBD1. CDR1 and CDR2 from the germline V gene are SEHNR and FQNEAQ (reference sequence). The CDR3 is made up of 14 amino acids. After removal of 6 bases from V and 4 bases from J, the junction contained 9 bases not matched to a gene. The CDR3 DNA reads TGTGCCAGCAGTATGGCAGGACAGGTGTACGAGCAGTACTTC. Amino acid sequence: CASSMAGQVYEQYF.

This chain joins TRBV10-2 and TRBJ1-5; TRBD1 might be the D (6 bases). The germline V and J ends were trimmed by 7 bases and 7 bases, with 17 bases remaining between them. From germline, CDR1 is WSHSY and CDR2 SAAADI. CDR3 length equals 14 residues. The CDR3 spells CASNPQGIEQPQHF. CDR3 sequence (DNA): TGCGCCAGCAACCCCCAGGGGATTGAACAGCCCCAGCATTTT.

The sample holds one count of this clone. The sample has other DNA sequences that encode this CDR3 too. This chain links TRBV9 with TRBJ1-2, with D unclear. Trimming removed 0 bases at V and 0 bases at J, with 6 bases between. This CDR3 is built from 14 residues. The germline V gene encodes CDR1 SGDLS and CDR2 YYNGEE. The CDR3 here is CASSVGGANYGYTF. The CDR3 coding sequence is TGTGCCAGCAGCGTAGGCGGAGCTAACTATGGCTACACCTTC.

The V call is TRBV19, the J call TRBJ2-1; a possible D gene is TRBD2 (6 bases). This CDR3 has 13 amino acids. The V end lost 4 bases, the J end lost 9 bases, and 13 bases lay between the germline ends. Germline assignment: CDR1 LNHDA and CDR2 SQIVND (reference sequence). The DNA of the CDR3 is TGTGCCAGTAGTAGCGGGGTGGGTGGTGAGCAGTTCTTC. Residues: CASSSGVGGEQFF.